Listed below are T cell receptor beta chains from one sample, sequenced in a study of cytomegalovirus exposure and HLA in healthy donors. Profiled with immunoSEQ multiplex PCR; TCRdb holds only in-frame clones, not every one. The table has some 150,000 clones, roughly 87% seen once. The sequenced sample was PBMCs. The receptors come from a man aged 25 to 40 in good health and CMV-seropositive. Each CDR3 is given with its conserved first and last residue. D genes are given only for firm matches. The listing skips clone size in some rows; elsewhere it reads once, few, many or a size class.

V	size	J	D	DNA	CDR3
TRBV29-1	.	TRBJ2-1	.	TGCAGCGTACAGGGATACAATGAGCAGTTCTTC	CSVQGYNEQFF
TRBV7-2	.	TRBJ2-5	TRBD1	TGTGCCAGCAGCTCCCCATCGACAGGGTGGGATGAGACCCAGTACTTC	CASSSPSTGWDETQYF
TRBV6-6	.	TRBJ2-2	.	TGTGCCAGCAGTTACTCGACTAGTACCGGGGAGCTGTTTTTT	CASSYSTSTGELFF
TRBV7-9	once	TRBJ1-4	.	TGTGCCAGCAGCCCTAGGAGAGACTTCAATGAAAAACTGTTTTTT	CASSPRRDFNEKLFF
TRBV28	.	TRBJ2-7	.	TGTGCCAGCAGCCAAGGGAGGTACGAGCAGTACTTC	CASSQGRYEQYF
TRBV7-9	few	TRBJ1-4	.	TGTTCCAGCGGGGGGGAAAAACTGTTTTTT	CSSGGEKLFF
TRBV27	.	TRBJ1-2	.	TGTGCCAGCAGTCTATACCCCCAGGGAGGGGTCGGTGGCTACACCTTC	CASSLYPQGGVGGYTF
TRBV9	.	TRBJ1-2	TRBD1	TGTGCCAGCAGCGGACTAGGGACAGGGAGTAACTATGGCTACACCTTC	CASSGLGTGSNYGYTF
TRBV2	.	TRBJ1-5	TRBD1	TGTGCCAGCAGTGGACAGGGGGGGCTAACTCAGCCCCAGCATTTT	CASSGQGGLTQPQHF
TRBV19	.	TRBJ1-2	.	TGTGCCAGTATCGCACCTCCGGGGTTCGGCTATGGCTACACCTTC	CASIAPPGFGYGYTF
TRBV19	.	TRBJ2-7	.	TGTGCCAGTAGTCCAGGGGGGACACCACCCTACGAGCAGTACTTC	CASSPGGTPPYEQYF
TRBV6-5	.	TRBJ1-2	.	TGTGCCAGCAGTTTAGGGGCCGCCGCAGGCTACACCTTC	CASSLGAAAGYTF
TRBV19	.	TRBJ2-7	TRBD2	TGTGCCAGTAGTATGATCACTAGCGGGAGCTACGAGCAGTACTTC	CASSMITSGSYEQYF
TRBV20-1	.	TRBJ2-7	.	TGCAGTGTTATAGAGTCCTACGAGCAGTACTTC	CSVIESYEQYF
TRBV28	.	TRBJ1-5	TRBD1	TGTGCTACCATTGGGGGGGAACAGGGGGATCAGCCCCAGCATTTT	CATIGGEQGDQPQHF
TRBV28	.	TRBJ2-1	TRBD2	TGTGCCAGCAGTTTCTCTTCAGGGCTAGCGGGGGATAATGAGCAGTTCTTC	CASSFSSGLAGDNEQFF
TRBV5-5	.	TRBJ2-5	.	TGTGCCAGCAGCCCTGGACTGAACCAAGAGACCCAGTACTTC	CASSPGLNQETQYF
TRBV11-2	.	TRBJ2-5	.	TGTGCCAGCAGCTCCGACGGGGGTATCCAGTACTTC	CASSSDGGIQYF
TRBV7-9	.	TRBJ1-5	.	TGTGCCAGCAGCTCACAGGGTTTTCAGCCCCAGCATTTT	CASSSQGFQPQHF
TRBV2	.	TRBJ2-7	TRBD1	TGTGCCAGCAATACGGACAGGTTTTACGAGCAGTACTTC	CASNTDRFYEQYF
TRBV29-1	.	TRBJ1-5	.	TGCAGCGCCCGGGGGGGGAATCAGCCCCAGCATTTT	CSARGGNQPQHF
TRBV4-2	.	TRBJ1-1	.	TGTGCCAGCAGCCACACGGTGAACACTGAAGCTTTCTTT	CASSHTVNTEAFF
TRBV4-1	.	TRBJ1-5	.	TGCGCCAGCAGCCAGGAACAGGGCTATAGCAATCAGCCCCAGCATTTT	CASSQEQGYSNQPQHF
TRBV10-1	.	TRBJ2-1	TRBD2	TGCGCCAGCAGTACGGGACTAGTGGACCGGGACAATGAGCAGTTCTTC	CASSTGLVDRDNEQFF
TRBV4-1	.	TRBJ2-1	.	TGCGCCAGCAGCGGACCGCGGGGCCGGAGCTACAATGAGCAGTTCTTC	CASSGPRGRSYNEQFF
TRBV5-6	few	TRBJ2-3	.	TGTGCCAGCAGCTTGGAACTAATACCAGGGGATACGCAGTATTTT	CASSLELIPGDTQYF
TRBV7-6	.	TRBJ2-1	.	TGTGCCAGCGCCCCCGAAGGTAGCGGTTACAATGAGCAGTTCTTC	CASAPEGSGYNEQFF
TRBV28	.	TRBJ1-2	.	TGTGCCAGCAGTCGTAGTGGGCAGGGCTATGGCTACACCTTC	CASSRSGQGYGYTF
TRBV6-6	.	TRBJ1-5	.	TGTGCCAGCAGTTACCGGGTGGACAATCAGCCCCAGCATTTT	CASSYRVDNQPQHF
TRBV28	.	TRBJ1-5	.	TGTGCCAGCAGTTGGGGGGTAGGACTGGACGGGGATAGCAATCAGCCCCAGCATTTT	CASSWGVGLDGDSNQPQHF
TRBV6-5	.	TRBJ2-7	TRBD1	TGTGCCAGCAGTCCGGGACAGGGGGCTTGGGAGCAGTACTTC	CASSPGQGAWEQYF
TRBV11-2	.	TRBJ2-5	TRBD2	TGTGCCAGCAGCTCCCTAGCGGGGACCCAAGAGACCCAGTACTTC	CASSSLAGTQETQYF
TRBV30	few	TRBJ1-3	.	TGTGCCTGGGCAGACAGAAACACCATATATTTT	CAWADRNTIYF
TRBV27	few	TRBJ2-2	.	TGTGCCAGCAGTTCCTATCGATTGTCGAACACCGGGGAGCTGTTTTTT	CASSSYRLSNTGELFF
TRBV7-2	many	TRBJ2-3	TRBD2	TGTGCCAGCAGCGCCCCTAGCGGGGTAGGGGCAGGTACGCAGTATTTT	CASSAPSGVGAGTQYF
TRBV14	.	TRBJ1-1	.	TGTGCCAGCAGCCAAGGTTATGGGCAGCCCATGAACACTGAAGCTTTCTTT	CASSQGYGQPMNTEAFF
TRBV7-2	.	TRBJ2-5	.	TGTGCCAGCAGCCTTCGCTCGTTCGCGCAAGAGACCCAGTACTTC	CASSLRSFAQETQYF
TRBV30	.	TRBJ2-5	.	TGTGCCTGGAGTGGGACAGATCAAGAGACCCAGTACTTC	CAWSGTDQETQYF
TRBV7-2	.	TRBJ1-2	TRBD1	TGTGCCAGCAGCCTCGACAGGGGCGACTATGGCTACACCTTC	CASSLDRGDYGYTF
TRBV6-5	.	TRBJ2-7	.	TGTGCCAGCAGGCCCCCGGGAAACTCCTACGAGCAGTACTTC	CASRPPGNSYEQYF
TRBV2	.	TRBJ2-7	.	TGTGCCAGCAGGGAGGGTGTGGCATACGAGCAGTACTTC	CASREGVAYEQYF
TRBV9	.	TRBJ2-7	TRBD1	TGTGCCAGCAGCGTAGGTCAGGGGGCGGGGGAGCAGTACTTC	CASSVGQGAGEQYF
TRBV4-1	once	TRBJ2-2	.	TGCGCCAGCAGCCAAGATGGGGGCCTGCGTGCCGGGGAGCTGTTTTTT	CASSQDGGLRAGELFF
TRBV2	.	TRBJ2-5	.	TGTGCCAGCAGTGTCCGGCAGCAGGGGCTCCAAGAGACCCAGTACTTC	CASSVRQQGLQETQYF
TRBV5-4	.	TRBJ2-1	TRBD2	TGTGCCAGCAGCCGACTACTAGCGGGTGGGGAGCAGTTCTTC	CASSRLLAGGEQFF
TRBV4-1	once	TRBJ1-2	TRBD1	TGCGCCAGCAGCCAAGGGACAGGGGGATTATATGGCTACACCTTC	CASSQGTGGLYGYTF
TRBV5-1	.	TRBJ1-2	TRBD1	TGCGCCAGCAGCTTGGCCTGGGACAGGGGCGACTATGGCTACACCTTC	CASSLAWDRGDYGYTF
TRBV7-9	.	TRBJ2-7	.	TGTGCCAGCAGCTTAGGGGGGGTGCCCTACGAGCAGTACTTC	CASSLGGVPYEQYF
TRBV4-1	.	TRBJ2-3	.	TGCGCCAGCAGCCGACGAGCCGGGGAAGCAGATACGCAGTATTTT	CASSRRAGEADTQYF
TRBV27	few	TRBJ2-1	.	TGTGCCAGCAGTTTGGGCCACCAACCGAACAATGAGCAGTTCTTC	CASSLGHQPNNEQFF
TRBV2	.	TRBJ2-7	TRBD1	TGTGCCAGCAGTGAAGGCAGGGGGAATTACTACGAGCAGTACTTC	CASSEGRGNYYEQYF
TRBV7-8	.	TRBJ1-4	TRBD1	TGTGCCAGCAGCCCATTGACAGGGTCGGCTAATGAAAAACTGTTTTTT	CASSPLTGSANEKLFF
TRBV9	.	TRBJ2-3	.	TGTGCCAGCAGCGTAGAGGGAGGGGGTACGCAGTATTTT	CASSVEGGGTQYF
TRBV5-1	.	TRBJ1-1	.	TGCGCCAGCAGCTTGGTTGGGACAAATCTAGCTGAAGCTTTCTTT	CASSLVGTNLAEAFF
TRBV7-9	.	TRBJ1-6	.	TGTGCCAGCAGAGACAGGAGAGAGCCGAATTCACCCCTCCACTTT	CASRDRREPNSPLHF